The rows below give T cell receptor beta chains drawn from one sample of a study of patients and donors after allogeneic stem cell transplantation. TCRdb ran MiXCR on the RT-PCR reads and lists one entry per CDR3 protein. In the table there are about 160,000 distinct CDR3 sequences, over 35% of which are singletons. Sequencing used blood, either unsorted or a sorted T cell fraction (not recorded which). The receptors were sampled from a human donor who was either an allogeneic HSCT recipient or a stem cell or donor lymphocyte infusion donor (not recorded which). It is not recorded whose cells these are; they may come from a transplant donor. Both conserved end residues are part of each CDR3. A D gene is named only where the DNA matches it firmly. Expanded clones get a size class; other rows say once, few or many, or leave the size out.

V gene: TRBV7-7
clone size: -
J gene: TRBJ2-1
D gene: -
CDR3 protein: CASSLAGQGNEQFF
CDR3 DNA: TGTGCTAGCAGCTTAGCCGGGCAGGGCAATGAGCAGTTCTTC

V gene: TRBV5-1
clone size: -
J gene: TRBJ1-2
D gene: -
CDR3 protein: CASSGSGRAHVGYTF
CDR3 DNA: TGCGCCAGCAGCGGGTCTGGCCGGGCCCATGTTGGCTACACCTTC

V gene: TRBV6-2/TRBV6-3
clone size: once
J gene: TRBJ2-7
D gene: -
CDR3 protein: CASSSAYRSPEQYF
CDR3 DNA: TGTGCCAGCAGCTCCGCTTACAGGTCTCCTGAGCAGTACTTC

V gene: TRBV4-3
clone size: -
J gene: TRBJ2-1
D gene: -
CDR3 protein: CASSQEGGQGSYNEQFF
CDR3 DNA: TGCGCCAGCAGCCAAGAAGGTGGGCAGGGCTCCTACAATGAGCAGTTCTTC

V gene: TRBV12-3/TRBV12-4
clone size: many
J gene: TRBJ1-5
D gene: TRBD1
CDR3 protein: CASSPGGAGNQPQHF
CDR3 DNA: TGTGCCAGCAGCCCAGGGGGCGCCGGCAATCAGCCCCAGCATTTT

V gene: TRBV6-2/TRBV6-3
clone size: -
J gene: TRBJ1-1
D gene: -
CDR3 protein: CASSRRQANTEAFF
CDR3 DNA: TGTGCCAGCAGCCGACGACAGGCCAACACTGAAGCTTTCTTT

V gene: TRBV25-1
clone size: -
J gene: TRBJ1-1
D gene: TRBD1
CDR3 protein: CASRDRGYDTEAFF
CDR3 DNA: TGTGCCAGCAGAGACAGGGGTTACGACACTGAAGCTTTCTTT

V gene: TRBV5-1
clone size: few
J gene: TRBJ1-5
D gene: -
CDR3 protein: CASSLGGSGGQPQHF
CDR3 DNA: TGCGCCAGCAGCTTAGGGGGATCCGGGGGTCAGCCCCAGCATTTT

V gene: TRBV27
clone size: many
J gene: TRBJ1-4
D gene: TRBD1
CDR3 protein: CASSLQGGEKLFF
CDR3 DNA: TGTGCCAGCAGTTTACAGGGGGGTGAAAAACTGTTTTTT

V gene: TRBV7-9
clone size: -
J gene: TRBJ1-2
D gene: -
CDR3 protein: CASSLAFGAQRDGYTF
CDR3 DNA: TGTGCCAGCAGCTTAGCTTTCGGGGCACAAAGGGATGGCTACACCTTC

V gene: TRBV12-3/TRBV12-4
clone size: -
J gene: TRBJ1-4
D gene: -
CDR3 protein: CASTTGGQKLFF
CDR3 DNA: TGTGCCAGCACCACCGGTGGTCAAAAACTGTTTTTT

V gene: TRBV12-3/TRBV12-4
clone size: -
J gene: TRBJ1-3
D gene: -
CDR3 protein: CASSFSRTGNTIYF
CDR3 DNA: TGTGCCAGCAGTTTTTCCCGGACAGGAAACACCATATATTTT

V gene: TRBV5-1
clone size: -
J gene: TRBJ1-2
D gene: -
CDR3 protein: CASSLSGEGGYGYTF
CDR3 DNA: TGCGCCAGCAGCTTGTCCGGGGAAGGTGGCTATGGCTACACCTTC

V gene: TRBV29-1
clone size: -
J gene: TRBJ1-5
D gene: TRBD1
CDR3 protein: CSAGTGVNQPQHF
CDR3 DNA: TGCAGCGCGGGGACAGGGGTCAATCAGCCCCAGCATTTT

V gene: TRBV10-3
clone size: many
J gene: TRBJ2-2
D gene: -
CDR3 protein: CAISVGANTGELFF
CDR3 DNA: TGTGCCATCAGTGTAGGGGCGAACACCGGGGAGCTGTTTTTT

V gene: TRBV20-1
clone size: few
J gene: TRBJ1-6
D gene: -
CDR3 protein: CSARWDSPNSPLHF
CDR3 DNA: TGCAGTGCTAGATGGGATTCCCCTAATTCACCCCTCCACTTT

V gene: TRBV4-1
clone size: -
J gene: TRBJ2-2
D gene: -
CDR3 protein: CASSQAELEELFF
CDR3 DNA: TGCGCCAGCAGCCAAGCTGAGTTGGAGGAGCTGTTTTTT

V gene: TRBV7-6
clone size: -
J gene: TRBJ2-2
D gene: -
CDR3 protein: CASSTSARGLNTGELFF
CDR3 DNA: TGTGCCAGCAGCACTAGTGCGCGGGGTCTGAACACCGGGGAGCTGTTTTTT

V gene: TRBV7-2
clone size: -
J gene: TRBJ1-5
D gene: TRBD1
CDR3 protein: CASRTTGAGNQPQHF
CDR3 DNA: TGTGCCAGCAGGACCACAGGGGCGGGCAATCAGCCCCAGCATTTT

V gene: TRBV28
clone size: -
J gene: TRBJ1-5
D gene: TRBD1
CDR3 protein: CASSDRRGLGNQPQHF
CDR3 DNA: TGTGCCAGCAGTGACCGCAGGGGGCTCGGCAATCAGCCCCAGCATTTT

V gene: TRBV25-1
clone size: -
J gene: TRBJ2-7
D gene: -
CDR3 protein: CASSQNQGYEQYF
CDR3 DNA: TGTGCCAGCAGTCAGAACCAGGGGTACGAGCAGTACTTC

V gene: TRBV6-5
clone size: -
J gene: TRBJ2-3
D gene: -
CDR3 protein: CASSYSPQGGTQYF
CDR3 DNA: TGTGCCAGCAGTTACTCCCCCCAAGGGGGTACGCAGTATTTT

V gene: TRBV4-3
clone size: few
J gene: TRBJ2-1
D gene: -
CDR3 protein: CASSQARDNEQFF
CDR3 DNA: TGCGCCAGCAGCCAAGCTAGAGACAATGAGCAGTTCTTC

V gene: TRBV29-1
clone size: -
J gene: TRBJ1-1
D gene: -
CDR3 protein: CSGLGGGSEAFF
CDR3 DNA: TGCAGCGGATTAGGAGGTGGGTCTGAAGCTTTCTTT

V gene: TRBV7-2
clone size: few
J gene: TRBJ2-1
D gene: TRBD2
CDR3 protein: CASSSFLAGEQFF
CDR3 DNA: TGTGCCAGCAGCTCCTTTTTAGCGGGGGAGCAGTTCTTC

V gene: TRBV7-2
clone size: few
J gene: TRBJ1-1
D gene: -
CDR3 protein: CASSFEGRTEAFF
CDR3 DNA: TGTGCCAGCAGCTTTGAGGGAAGGACTGAAGCTTTCTTT

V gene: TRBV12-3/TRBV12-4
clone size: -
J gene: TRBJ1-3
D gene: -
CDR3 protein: CASSLGGLSSGNTIYF
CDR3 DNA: TGTGCCAGCAGTTTAGGAGGGCTGAGCTCTGGAAACACCATATATTTT

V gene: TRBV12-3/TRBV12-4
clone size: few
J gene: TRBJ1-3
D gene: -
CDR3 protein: CASSPGLWSSGNTIYF
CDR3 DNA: TGTGCCAGCAGCCCGGGACTTTGGAGCTCTGGCAACACCATATATTTT

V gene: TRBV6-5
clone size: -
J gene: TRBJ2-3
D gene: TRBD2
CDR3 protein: CASSPTGGPTDTQYF
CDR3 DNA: TGTGCCAGCAGTCCCACGGGGGGGCCTACAGATACGCAGTATTTT

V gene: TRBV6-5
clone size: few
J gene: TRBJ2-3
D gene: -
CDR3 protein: CASSPHDGAPQYF
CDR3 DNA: TGTGCCAGCAGTCCCCATGACGGGGCCCCGCAGTATTTT

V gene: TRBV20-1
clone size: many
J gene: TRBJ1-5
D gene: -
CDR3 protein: CSGVQGNQPQHF
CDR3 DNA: TGCAGTGGCGTACAGGGAAATCAGCCCCAGCATTTT